These 20 T cell receptor beta chains came from one sample sequenced in a study of T cell clonotyping in hematopoietic cell transplantation. Method: immunoSEQ multiplex PCR; TCRdb's copy keeps in-frame clones and lacks some. The sample includes over 10,000 clones, approximately 90% of them seen just once. Sample: peripheral blood mononuclear cells. The receptor set was obtained from a woman aged 45 to 65 in good health. Some clones in this sample may be carry-over from other donors' samples.

This chain links TRBV10-3 with TRBJ2-2, with TRBD1 as a possible D gene (6 bases). Trimming stripped 10 bases from V and 2 bases from J, with 14 bases between. CDR1 and CDR2 from the germline V gene are ENHRY and SYGVKD. The CDR3 has 14 amino acids. The CDR3 DNA reads as TGTGCCAGCCAGGACAGCCTAAACACCGGGGAGCTGTTTTTT. Its translation: CASQDSLNTGELFF.

This chain links TRBV29-1 with TRBJ2-3, with 11 bases identical to TRBD2. The V and J ends lost 4 bases and 5 bases, in that order; junction bases with no gene match: 8. This CDR3 spans 15 amino acids. The V gene's germline CDR1 is SQVTM and CDR2 ANQGSEA. CDR3 in DNA: TGCAGCGTTGCGGGGTTAGCGGGGGGGATAGATACGCAGTATTTT. Protein sequence: CSVAGLAGGIDTQYF.

Comments on this clone: At one end, the junction sequence differs from germline, possibly due to a read error. V and J are TRBV19 and TRBJ1-1; possible D gene TRBD1, 6 bases. Per germline, CDR1 LNHDA and CDR2 SQIVND (reference sequence). CDR3 size: 13 residues. This chain's CDR3 is CASRITGNAEAFF. As DNA, the CDR3 is TGTGCCAGTAGGATCACAGGGAACGCTGAAGCTTTCTTT.

The chain combines TRBV6-5 with TRBJ1-2; 8 bases agree with TRBD1. Trimming took 6 bases from V and 4 from J; bases not matched to a gene: 1. Germline-derived CDR1 and CDR2 are MNHEY and SVGAGI. The CDR3 runs to 12 residues. The CDR3 spells CASRQGGYGYTF. Here the CDR3 DNA reads TGTGCCAGCAGACAGGGGGGCTATGGCTACACCTTC.

The chain joins TRBV19 to TRBJ1-5; 10 bases are a match to TRBD1. This CDR3 region has 14 residues. CDR1 and CDR2 (germline): LNHDA, SQIVND (reference sequence). V was pared by 5 bases and J by 7 bases, with 5 bases of the junction left unmatched. For the CDR3, the DNA is TGTGCCAGTAGTGCCAGACAGGGGGCACAGCCCCAGCATTTT. Translating gives CASSARQGAQPQHF.

This chain links TRBV7-3 with TRBJ1-1; TRBD1 is a possible D gene (6 bases). The germline V gene has CDR1 SGHTA and CDR2 FQGTGA. The CDR3 loop spans 13 amino acids. Trimming took 2 bases from V and 6 from J, leaving 10 bases between them. The CDR3 DNA reads as TGTGCCAGCAGCTTATGGGGACACGCTGAAGCTTTCTTT. This gives the protein CASSLWGHAEAFF.

The chain employs TRBV6-5 and TRBJ2-1; TRBD1 or TRBD2 may be the D gene (5 bases each). The V end lost 0 bases, the J end lost 6 bases, and 12 bases lay between the germline ends. The germline V gene has CDR1 MNHEY and CDR2 SVGAGI. The CDR3 has 15 amino acids. The CDR3 loop is CASSYSGTTFNEQFF. As DNA, the CDR3 is TGTGCCAGCAGTTACTCCGGGACGACGTTCAATGAGCAGTTCTTC.

This sequence joins TRBV28 and TRBJ1-3; D unresolved. Trimming cost V 3 bases and J 13 bases, with 10 bases left between them. CDR1 is MDHEN, CDR2 SYDVKM, per germline. The CDR3 has 11 residues. DNA for the CDR3: TGTGCCAGCAGTTTCCTTTCCTTGATATATTTT. Protein: CASSFLSLIYF.

This chain links TRBV5-1 with TRBJ1-2; 10 bases match TRBD1. Losses at the gene ends were 4 bases for V and 0 bases for J; bases not matched to a gene: 6. This CDR3 contains 16 residues. Germline loops: CDR1 SGHRS, CDR2 YFSETQ. CDR3 loop: CASSMGQGRANYGYTF. CDR3 DNA sequence: TGCGCCAGCAGCATGGGACAGGGGAGGGCTAACTATGGCTACACCTTC.

V is TRBV28 and J is TRBJ1-1; tentatively, D is TRBD1 (5 bases). The ends were cut back, 8 bases at V and 0 bases at J, with 16 bases in the middle. CDR1 MDHEN and CDR2 SYDVKM come from the germline V gene. The CDR3 is 15 amino acids. CDR3 sequence (DNA): TGTGCCAGCGGGGTGGGGGGAAACATGAACACTGAAGCTTTCTTT. Protein sequence: CASGVGGNMNTEAFF.

The chain employs TRBV27 and TRBJ2-2; 9 bases match TRBD1. The CDR3 is made up of 17 amino acids. J gave up 0 bases and V 4 bases, and 6 bases lay outside the gene matches. CDR1 is MNHEY, CDR2 SMNVEV, per germline (reference sequence). The DNA of the CDR3 is TGTGCCAGCAGTTCGGGACAGGGCTACGCGAACACCGGGGAGCTGTTTTTT. This gives the protein CASSSGQGYANTGELFF.

This rearrangement joins TRBV4-1 to TRBJ1-2; TRBD1 agrees at 8 bases. Per germline, CDR1 MGHRA and CDR2 YSYEKL. This CDR3 is 17 amino acids long. The trim removed 0 bases at V and 4 bases at J, leaving 10 bases unmatched. The CDR3 here is CASSQESNRGLSYGYTF. The DNA for the CDR3 is TGCGCCAGCAGCCAAGAATCGAACAGGGGGTTGAGCTATGGCTACACCTTC.

J is TRBJ2-5 and V is TRBV7-8; weak D call: TRBD2 (5 bases). This CDR3 region has 15 residues. Trimming removed 5 bases at V and 2 bases at J, with 15 bases between. Germline V gene lookup returns CDR1 SGHVS and CDR2 FQNEAQ. The CDR3 DNA sequence: TGTGCCAGCAGCCCCATGGGCGGGCCACAAGAGACCCAGTACTTC. It is translated as CASSPMGGPQETQYF.

This clone was seen once. The rearrangement joins TRBV7-6 to TRBJ1-4; D remains unclear. With 6 bases removed from V and 8 bases from J, the gap between germline ends came to 19 bases. Germline V gene sequence: CDR1 SGHVS, CDR2 FNYEAQ. The CDR3 is made up of 15 amino acids. In DNA form, the CDR3 reads TGTGCCAGCAGATCGACCTTGAACGTGGGCGAAAAACTGTTTTTT. Translation: CASRSTLNVGEKLFF.

The V and J genes are TRBV7-9 and TRBJ2-5, with a possible D match to TRBD2 (5 bases). Germline lookup yields CDR1 SEHNR and CDR2 FQNEAQ (reference sequence). This CDR3 spans 13 amino acids. Trimming cost V 5 bases and J 5 bases, with 12 bases left between them. CDR3 sequence (DNA): TGTGCCAGCAGCCAACGACGAGGGGAGACCCAGTACTTC. This translates into CASSQRRGETQYF.

This clone was seen a single time. The chain recombines TRBV14 with TRBJ2-5; 7 bases line up with TRBD1. The CDR3 length is 15 residues. Looked up from germline, CDR1 is SGHDN and CDR2 is FVKESK. V shed 1 base, J shed 5 bases, and the junction held 7 bases outside the gene matches. The CDR3 loop reads CASSQGRQGFETQYF. DNA for the CDR3: TGTGCCAGCAGCCAAGGACGACAGGGTTTCGAGACCCAGTACTTC. Variable domain in full (rest from reference TRBV14 and TRBJ2-5): EAGVTQFPSHSVIEKGQTVTLRCDPISGHDNLYWYRRVMGKEIKFLLHFVKESKQDESGMPNNRFLAERTGGTYSTLKVQPAELEDSGVYFCASSQGRQGFETQYFGPGTRLLVL.

This clone was found once. This chain connects TRBV4-3 to TRBJ2-2; TRBD1 might be the D (5 bases). CDR3 length equals 15 residues. Between the trimmed V and J ends, which lost 4 bases and 6 bases, there was a span of 15 bases. Germline CDR1 is LGHNA and CDR2 is YSLEER. CDR3 in DNA: TGCGCCAGCAGCCTATCCTACAGGTTATCCGGGGAGCTGTTTTTT. Protein: CASSLSYRLSGELFF.

The gene calls are TRBV6-1 and TRBJ2-7, with no clear D. Deletions cut 4 bases from V and 3 bases from J, with 7 bases between. The V gene's germline CDR1 is MNHNS and CDR2 SASEGT. This CDR3 contains 12 residues. The CDR3 loop is CASSVSGYEQYF. The CDR3 DNA reads TGTGCCAGCAGTGTTTCGGGCTACGAGCAGTACTTC.

This chain links TRBV7-2 with TRBJ2-5; D is undetermined. The germline V gene encodes CDR1 SGHTA and CDR2 FQGNSA. V was trimmed by 5 bases and J by 1 base, leaving 17 bases between them. This CDR3 has 16 residues. Here the CDR3 reads CASSLSTGRRQETQYF. DNA for the CDR3: TGTGCCAGCAGCCTCTCAACTGGACGCCGCCAAGAGACCCAGTACTTC.

The chain employs TRBV20-1 and TRBJ2-7; D perhaps matches TRBD1 (5 bases). Trimming cost V 3 bases and J 11 bases, with 14 bases left between them. Per germline, CDR1 DFQATT and CDR2 SNEGSKA (reference sequence). The CDR3 extends over 11 amino acids. The CDR3 coding sequence is TGCAGTGCTAGTGGGCAGGGTTCGAAGTACTTC. Encoded protein: CSASGQGSKYF.